The 22 T cell receptor beta chains presented below share a single source sample, sequenced in a study of shared clonotypes between healthy human individuals. Profiling relied on immunoSEQ multiplex PCR, and the TCRdb table lists in-frame clones only, not all of them. Of a few million clones detected, 90% to 95% appear once; the ten largest clones hold around 0.4%. Sequencing was performed on naive CD4+ T cells from PBMCs. Described subset: CD45RA+ positively selected. The receptors originated from a man younger than 35 in good health. Some clones in this sample may be carry-over from other donors' samples.

V and J are TRBV10-2 and TRBJ2-5; D might be TRBD1 or TRBD2, each matching 6 bases. Germline CDR1 reads WSHSY; CDR2 reads SAAADI. The V end lost 0 bases, the J end lost 4 bases, and 18 bases lay between the germline ends. The length of the CDR3 is 17 residues. The CDR3 region has the DNA TGCGCCAGCAGTGAGTCGACTAGGGCGTGGGGGCCAGAGACCCAGTACTTC. Protein: CASSESTRAWGPETQYF.

The genes are TRBV7-3 and TRBJ1-5, with TRBD1 identical over 7 bases. The germline V gene has CDR1 SGHTA and CDR2 FQGTGA. Losses at the gene ends were 2 bases for V and 2 bases for J; bases not matched to a gene: 9. This CDR3 region has 17 residues. The CDR3 DNA reads as TGTGCCAGCAGCTTAGGGAAGGACAGGAACCGCAATCAGCCCCAGCATTTT. Protein: CASSLGKDRNRNQPQHF.

The chain recombines TRBV10-2 with TRBJ2-5; D perhaps matches TRBD2 (6 bases). The ends were cut back, 2 bases at V and 7 bases at J, with 11 bases in the middle. The CDR3 sequence is 13 residues long. Germline V gene lookup returns CDR1 WSHSY and CDR2 SAAADI. The chain's CDR3 is CASSETGARTQYF. Here the CDR3 DNA reads TGCGCCAGCAGTGAGACGGGAGCAAGGACCCAGTACTTC.

The genes are TRBV19 and TRBJ2-1, with TRBD2 identical over 8 bases. V was pared by 8 bases and J by 4 bases, with 7 bases of the junction left unmatched. The CDR3 length is 14 residues. Per the germline V gene, CDR1 is LNHDA and CDR2 is SQIVND (reference sequence). The chain's CDR3 is CASGLAGSYNEQFF. The CDR3 bases are TGTGCCAGTGGACTAGCCGGCTCATACAATGAGCAGTTCTTC.

This chain joins TRBV10-3 and TRBJ2-1, with 7 bases lining up with TRBD2. V trimming: 1 base; J trimming: 0 bases; junction bases outside the gene matches: 3. Germline V gene lookup returns CDR1 ENHRY and CDR2 SYGVKD. This CDR3 has 16 amino acids. The CDR3, as DNA: TGTGCCATCAGTGAGTACGGGGGGAGCTCCTACAATGAGCAGTTCTTC. This codes for CAISEYGGSSYNEQFF.

The chain uses TRBV9 and TRBJ2-3; D is unresolved. V was shortened by 1 base and J by 8 bases, with 14 bases between the two germline ends. CDR1 and CDR2 (germline): SGDLS, YYNGEE. This CDR3 contains 14 residues. In DNA, the CDR3 is TGTGCCAGCAGCGTAACCGCCCTGATGAGTACGCAGTATTTT. It translates to CASSVTALMSTQYF.

The rearrangement joins TRBV16 to TRBJ2-1, with D possibly matching TRBD1 (5 bases). The V gene lost 5 bases and the J gene lost 4 bases, with 9 bases spanning the gap. CDR1 KGHSY and CDR2 FQNENV come from the germline V gene. The CDR3 is 13 amino acids. The CDR3, as DNA: TGTGCCAGCAGCATGCCAGGGTACAATGAGCAGTTCTTC. It is translated as CASSMPGYNEQFF.

The chain links TRBV4-1 to TRBJ2-7, with D tentatively TRBD1 (5 bases). V was pared by 4 bases and J by 0 bases, with 16 bases between. CDR3 length: 16 amino acids. Germline V gene data show CDR1 as MGHRA and CDR2 as YSYEKL. CDR3: CASSPGPGISSYEQYF. DNA for the CDR3: TGCGCCAGCAGCCCAGGACCAGGGATCAGCTCCTACGAGCAGTACTTC.

The rearrangement links TRBV28 to TRBJ1-4; TRBD1 might be the D (5 bases). The germline V and J ends were trimmed by 6 bases and 1 base, with 18 bases remaining between them. There are 17 residues in the CDR3. Germline V gene data show CDR1 as MDHEN and CDR2 as SYDVKM. The DNA for the CDR3 is TGTGCCAGCAGCCTCTCCCGGTGGGGGGTAACTAATGAAAAACTGTTTTTT. It encodes CASSLSRWGVTNEKLFF.

The chain uses TRBV4-2 and TRBJ1-2, with D tentatively TRBD1 (6 bases). The CDR3 loop spans 15 amino acids. V was pared by 5 bases and J by 3 bases, with 16 bases between. In germline, CDR1 is LGHNA, CDR2 YNFKEQ. CDR3 nucleotide sequence: TGTGCCAGCAGCGACCCCGGGGGCCGGGACTATGGCTACACCTTC. As protein: CASSDPGGRDYGYTF.

The gene calls are TRBV7-3 and TRBJ1-2; possible D gene TRBD1, 6 bases. Germline V CDR1 and CDR2: SGHTA, FQGTGA. The CDR3 loop spans 15 amino acids. V lost 5 bases, J lost 4 bases, and 17 bases lay in between. The CDR3 DNA reads TGTGCCAGCAGCATAGCCGGGGGGCCGGGCTATGGCTACACCTTC. Encoded protein: CASSIAGGPGYGYTF.

This sequence joins TRBV28 and TRBJ2-1; tentative D call: TRBD2 (6 bases). Trimming pared 1 base from V and 7 bases from J, leaving 14 bases between. The CDR3 covers 15 residues. Germline CDR1 MDHEN, CDR2 SYDVKM. As DNA, the CDR3 is TGTGCCAGCAGTTTATCTGGTAGCGGATCTAATGAGCAGTTCTTC. Protein: CASSLSGSGSNEQFF.

Notes on this clone: Additional DNA sequences in this sample encode the identical CDR3. This chain links TRBV11-2 with TRBJ2-3; D possibly corresponds to TRBD2 (5 bases). CDR1 and CDR2 (germline): SGHAT, FQNNGV. CDR3 length: 15 amino acids. Trimming removed 3 bases from V and 0 bases from J, with 10 bases in between. Here the CDR3 reads CASSFSGTSTDTQYF. The CDR3 DNA is TGTGCCAGCAGCTTCTCGGGAACTAGCACAGATACGCAGTATTTT.

The V and J genes are TRBV28 and TRBJ1-1; D gene ambiguous. The germline V gene encodes CDR1 MDHEN and CDR2 SYDVKM. V shed 5 bases and J shed 1 base, with 11 bases lying between them. This CDR3 spans 14 amino acids. CDR3 sequence: CASSTLTENTEAFF. The DNA for the CDR3 is TGTGCCAGCAGTACGCTTACAGAGAACACTGAAGCTTTCTTT.

This clone was seen a few times. The rearrangement uses TRBV29-1 and TRBJ2-1; D assignment may be TRBD1 or TRBD2 (5 bases each). V was cut by 7 bases and J by 8 bases, with 18 bases left in between. Germline V CDR1 and CDR2: SQVTM, ANQGSEA. The CDR3 sequence is 13 residues long. The CDR3 nucleotides are TGCAGCGGGGGGAAGGGGCCCGCCCATGAGCAGTTCTTC. This sequence encodes CSGGKGPAHEQFF.

The chain uses TRBV29-1 and TRBJ2-7; D may be TRBD1 or TRBD2 (5 bases each). Trimming pared 7 bases from V and 3 bases from J, leaving 13 bases between. Germline V CDR1 and CDR2: SQVTM, ANQGSEA. This CDR3 has 12 residues. CDR3 loop: CSAEGRDYEQYF. DNA of the CDR3: TGCAGCGCTGAGGGCAGGGACTACGAGCAGTACTTC.

The V and J genes are TRBV4-2 and TRBJ2-1, with TRBD2 matching over 12 bases. The germline V gene has CDR1 LGHNA and CDR2 YNFKEQ. The CDR3 consists of 18 residues. Unmatched junction bases numbered 12, after V lost 0 bases and J lost 9 bases. CDR3 region: CASSQEPSRLAGVSEQFF. CDR3 coding DNA: TGTGCCAGCAGCCAAGAACCATCGAGACTAGCGGGAGTTAGTGAGCAGTTCTTC.

With respect to this clone: Other DNA sequences in the sample encode the same CDR3. The chain employs TRBV19 and TRBJ1-1; tentatively, D is TRBD1 (6 bases). V was shortened by 3 bases and J by 1 base, with 12 bases between the two germline ends. The CDR3 extends over 15 amino acids. Germline V lookup: CDR1 LNHDA, CDR2 SQIVND (reference sequence). CDR3 DNA: TGTGCCAGTAGTATCCTAGGACAGCCGAACACTGAAGCTTTCTTT. Translation: CASSILGQPNTEAFF.

The chain combines TRBV2 with TRBJ2-5; D might be TRBD1 or TRBD2, each matching 5 bases. The germline CDR1 and CDR2 sequences are SNHLY and FYNNEI. The CDR3 spans 14 residues. V shed 3 bases and J shed 10 bases, with 18 bases lying between them. The CDR3 DNA follows: TGTGCCAGCAGTGAGGGGGTGGAGATCAGGAACCAGTACTTC. Its translation: CASSEGVEIRNQYF. Full variable domain (remainder filled in from reference TRBV2 and TRBJ2-5): EPEVTQTPSHQVTQMGQEVILRCVPISNHLYFYWYRQILGQKVEFLVSFYNNEISEKSEIFDDQFSVERPDGSNFTLKIRSTKLEDSAMYFCASSEGVEIRNQYFGPGTRLLVL.

The chain joins TRBV27 to TRBJ1-2, with no clear D. With 5 bases removed from V and 3 bases from J, the gap between germline ends came to 10 bases. The length of the CDR3 is 13 residues. Germline CDR1 is MNHEY and CDR2 is SMNVEV (reference sequence). The CDR3 nucleotides read TGTGCCAGCAGTAGACGCAGAGACTATGGCTACACCTTC. It translates to CASSRRRDYGYTF.

This chain links TRBV7-9 with TRBJ2-3; 7 nucleotides match TRBD2. The V and J ends lost 4 bases and 0 bases, in that order; junction bases with no gene match: 10. From germline, CDR1 is SEHNR and CDR2 FQNEAQ (reference sequence). The CDR3 sequence is 17 residues long. CDR3 residues: CASSWERGRTSTDTQYF. CDR3 DNA: TGTGCCAGCAGCTGGGAGCGGGGACGAACTAGCACAGATACGCAGTATTTT.

This sequence joins TRBV30 and TRBJ2-7; 10 nucleotides line up with TRBD2. The J segment lost 6 bases and the V segment lost 3 bases, leaving 17 bases of the junction unmatched. Germline-derived CDR1 and CDR2 are GTSNPN and SVGIG (reference sequence). The CDR3 has 17 residues. The CDR3 is CAWRGRLAGDGFGEQYF. In DNA form, the CDR3 reads TGTGCCTGGAGGGGCAGGCTAGCGGGAGATGGGTTCGGCGAGCAGTACTTC.